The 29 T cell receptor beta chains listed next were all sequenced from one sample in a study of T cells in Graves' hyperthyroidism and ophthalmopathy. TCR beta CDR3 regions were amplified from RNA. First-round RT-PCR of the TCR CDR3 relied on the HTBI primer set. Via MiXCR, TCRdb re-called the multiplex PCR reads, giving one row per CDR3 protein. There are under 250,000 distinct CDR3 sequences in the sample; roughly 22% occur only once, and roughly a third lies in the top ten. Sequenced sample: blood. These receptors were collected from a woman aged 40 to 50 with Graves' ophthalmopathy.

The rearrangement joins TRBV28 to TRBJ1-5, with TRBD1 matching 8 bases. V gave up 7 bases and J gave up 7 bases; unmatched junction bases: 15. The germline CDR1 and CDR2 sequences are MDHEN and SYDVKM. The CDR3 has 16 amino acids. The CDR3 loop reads CASKALASGGRQPQHF. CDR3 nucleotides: TGTGCCAGCAAAGCCTTGGCGTCAGGGGGCCGGCAGCCCCAGCATTTT.

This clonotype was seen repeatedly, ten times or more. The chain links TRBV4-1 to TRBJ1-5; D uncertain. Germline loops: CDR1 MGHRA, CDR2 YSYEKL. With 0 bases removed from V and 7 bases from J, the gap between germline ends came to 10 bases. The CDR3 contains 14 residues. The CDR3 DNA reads TGCGCCAGCAGCCAAGAGGTCAGAATCCAGCCCCAGCATTTT. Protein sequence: CASSQEVRIQPQHF.

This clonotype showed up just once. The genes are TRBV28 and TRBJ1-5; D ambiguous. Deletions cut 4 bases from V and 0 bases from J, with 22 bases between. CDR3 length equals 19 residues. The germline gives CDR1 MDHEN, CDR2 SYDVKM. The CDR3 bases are TGTGCCAGCAGTTCAATATTCCCCCCGCCCGCGGATAGCAATCAGCCCCAGCATTTT. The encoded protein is CASSSIFPPPADSNQPQHF.

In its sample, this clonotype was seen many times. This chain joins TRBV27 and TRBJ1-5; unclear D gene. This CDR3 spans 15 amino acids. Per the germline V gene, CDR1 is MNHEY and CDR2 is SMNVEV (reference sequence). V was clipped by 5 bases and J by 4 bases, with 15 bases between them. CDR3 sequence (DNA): TGTGCCAGCAGTCGTCAGACCGGAGGGAATCAGCCCCAGCATTTT. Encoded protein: CASSRQTGGNQPQHF.

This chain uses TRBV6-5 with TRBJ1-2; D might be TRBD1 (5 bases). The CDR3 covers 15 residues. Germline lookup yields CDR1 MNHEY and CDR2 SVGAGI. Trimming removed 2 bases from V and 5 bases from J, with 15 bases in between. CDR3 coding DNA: TGTGCCAGCAGTTACGCGGTTGGGACGGTTTATGGCTACACCTTC. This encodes CASSYAVGTVYGYTF.

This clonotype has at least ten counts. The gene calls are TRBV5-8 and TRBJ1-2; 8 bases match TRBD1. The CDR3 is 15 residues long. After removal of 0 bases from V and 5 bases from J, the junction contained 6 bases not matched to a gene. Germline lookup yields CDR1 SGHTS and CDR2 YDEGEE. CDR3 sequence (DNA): TGTGCCAGCAGCTTGGAGGGGACAGGAATATATGGCTACACCTTC. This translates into CASSLEGTGIYGYTF.

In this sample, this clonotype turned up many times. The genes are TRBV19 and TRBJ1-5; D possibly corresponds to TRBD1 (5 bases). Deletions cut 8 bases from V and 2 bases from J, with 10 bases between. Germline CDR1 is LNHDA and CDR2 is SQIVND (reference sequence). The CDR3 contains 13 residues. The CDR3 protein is CASYRGGNQPQHF. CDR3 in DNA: TGTGCCAGTTACCGGGGGGGCAATCAGCCCCAGCATTTT.

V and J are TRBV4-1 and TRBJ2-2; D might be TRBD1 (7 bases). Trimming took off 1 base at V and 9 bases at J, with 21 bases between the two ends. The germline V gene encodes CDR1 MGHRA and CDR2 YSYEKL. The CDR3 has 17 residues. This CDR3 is CASSQVGGQNFRRELFF. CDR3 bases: TGCGCCAGCAGCCAAGTGGGGGGACAGAATTTTAGGAGGGAGCTGTTTTTT.

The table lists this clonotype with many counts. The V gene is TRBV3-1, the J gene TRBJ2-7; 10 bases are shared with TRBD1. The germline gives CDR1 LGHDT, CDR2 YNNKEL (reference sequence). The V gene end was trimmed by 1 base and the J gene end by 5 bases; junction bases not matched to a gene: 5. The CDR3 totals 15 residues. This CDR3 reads CASSQAPGTGDEQYF. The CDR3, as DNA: TGTGCCAGCAGCCAAGCCCCCGGGACAGGGGACGAGCAGTACTTC.

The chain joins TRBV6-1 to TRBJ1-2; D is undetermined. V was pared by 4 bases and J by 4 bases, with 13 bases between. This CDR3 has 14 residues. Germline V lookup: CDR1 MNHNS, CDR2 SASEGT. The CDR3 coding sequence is TGTGCCAGCAGTGGAGCCCTTACCCTCTATGGCTACACCTTC. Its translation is CASSGALTLYGYTF.

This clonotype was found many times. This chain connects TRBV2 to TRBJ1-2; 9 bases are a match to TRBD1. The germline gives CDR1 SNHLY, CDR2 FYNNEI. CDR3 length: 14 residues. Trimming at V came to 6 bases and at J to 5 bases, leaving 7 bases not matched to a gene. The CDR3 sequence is CASRTDRGGYGYTF. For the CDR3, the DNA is TGTGCCAGCAGGACCGACAGGGGGGGATATGGCTACACCTTC.

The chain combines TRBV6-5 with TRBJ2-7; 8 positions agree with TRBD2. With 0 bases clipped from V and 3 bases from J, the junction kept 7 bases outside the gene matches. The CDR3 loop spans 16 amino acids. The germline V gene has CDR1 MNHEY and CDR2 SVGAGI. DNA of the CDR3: TGTGCCAGCAGTTACTCGATACTAGCGGTCTTCTACGAGCAGTACTTC. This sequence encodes CASSYSILAVFYEQYF.

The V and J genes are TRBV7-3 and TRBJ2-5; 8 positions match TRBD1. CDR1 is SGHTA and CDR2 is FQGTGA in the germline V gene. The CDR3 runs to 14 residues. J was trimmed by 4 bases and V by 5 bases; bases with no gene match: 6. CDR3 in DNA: TGTGCCAGCAGCCTATGGACAGGGATAGAGACCCAGTACTTC. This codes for CASSLWTGIETQYF.

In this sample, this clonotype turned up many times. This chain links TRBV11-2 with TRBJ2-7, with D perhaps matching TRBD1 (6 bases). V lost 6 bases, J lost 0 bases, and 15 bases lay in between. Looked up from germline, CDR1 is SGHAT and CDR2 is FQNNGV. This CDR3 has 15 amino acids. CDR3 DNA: TGTGCCAGCAGAAAAACAGGGCTCAGCTCCTACGAGCAGTACTTC. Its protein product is CASRKTGLSSYEQYF.

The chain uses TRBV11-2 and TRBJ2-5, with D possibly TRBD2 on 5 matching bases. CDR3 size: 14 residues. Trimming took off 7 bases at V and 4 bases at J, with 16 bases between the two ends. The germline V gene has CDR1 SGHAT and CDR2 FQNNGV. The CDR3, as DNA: TGTGCCAGCACGCGAGTGGGAGCGCGAGAGACCCAGTACTTC. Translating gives CASTRVGARETQYF.

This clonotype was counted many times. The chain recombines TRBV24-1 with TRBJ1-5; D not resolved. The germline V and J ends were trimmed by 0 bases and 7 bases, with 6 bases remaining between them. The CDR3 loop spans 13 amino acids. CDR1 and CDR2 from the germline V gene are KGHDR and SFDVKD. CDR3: CATSDLPGQPQHF. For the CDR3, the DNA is TGTGCCACCAGTGATTTGCCCGGGCAGCCCCAGCATTTT.

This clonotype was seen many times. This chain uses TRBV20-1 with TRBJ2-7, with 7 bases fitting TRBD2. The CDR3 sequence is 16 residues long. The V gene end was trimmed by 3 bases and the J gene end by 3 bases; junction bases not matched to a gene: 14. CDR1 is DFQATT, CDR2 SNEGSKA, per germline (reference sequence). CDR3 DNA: TGCAGTGCTAGCCTCACATGGGCTAGCGGATACTACGAGCAGTACTTC. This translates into CSASLTWASGYYEQYF.

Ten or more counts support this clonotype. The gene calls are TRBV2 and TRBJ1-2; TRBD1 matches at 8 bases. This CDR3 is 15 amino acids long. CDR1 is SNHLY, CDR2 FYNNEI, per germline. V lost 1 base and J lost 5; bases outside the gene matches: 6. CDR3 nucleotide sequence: TGTGCCAGCAGTGAAGGGGTGCAGGGGGCTTATGGCTACACCTTC. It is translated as CASSEGVQGAYGYTF.

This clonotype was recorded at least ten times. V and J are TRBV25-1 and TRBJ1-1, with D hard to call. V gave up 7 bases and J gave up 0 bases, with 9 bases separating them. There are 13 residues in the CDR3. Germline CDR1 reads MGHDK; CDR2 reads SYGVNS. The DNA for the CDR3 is TGTGCCAGCAAACGAGGGATGAACACTGAAGCTTTCTTT. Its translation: CASKRGMNTEAFF.

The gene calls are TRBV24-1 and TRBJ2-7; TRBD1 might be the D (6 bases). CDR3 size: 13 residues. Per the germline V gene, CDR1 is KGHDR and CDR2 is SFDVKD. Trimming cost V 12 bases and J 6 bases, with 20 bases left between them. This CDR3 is CAASQDGQSEQYF. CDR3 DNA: TGTGCCGCGTCTCAGGATGGACAGAGCGAGCAGTACTTC.

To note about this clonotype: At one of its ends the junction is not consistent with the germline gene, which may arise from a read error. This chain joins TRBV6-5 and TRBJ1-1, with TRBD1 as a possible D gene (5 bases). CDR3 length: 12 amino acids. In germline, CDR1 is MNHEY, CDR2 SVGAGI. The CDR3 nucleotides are TGTGCCAGCATTTACCGGGGCACTGAAGCTTACTTT. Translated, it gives CASIYRGTEAYF.

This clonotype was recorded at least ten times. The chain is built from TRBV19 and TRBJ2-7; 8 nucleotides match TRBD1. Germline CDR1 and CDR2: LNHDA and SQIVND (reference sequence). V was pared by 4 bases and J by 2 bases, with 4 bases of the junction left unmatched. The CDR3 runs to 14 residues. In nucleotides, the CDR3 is TGTGCCAGTAGTACAGGGACAGGACCCTACGAGCAGTACTTC. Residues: CASSTGTGPYEQYF.

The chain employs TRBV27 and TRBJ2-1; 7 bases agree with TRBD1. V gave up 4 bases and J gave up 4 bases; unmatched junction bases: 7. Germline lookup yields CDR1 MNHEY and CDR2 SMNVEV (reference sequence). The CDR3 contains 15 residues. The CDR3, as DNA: TGTGCCAGCAGTTCCCTAGGGGGCGGGTACAATGAGCAGTTCTTC. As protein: CASSSLGGGYNEQFF.

In DNA, the CDR3 is TGTGCCACCAGCACCCAGGGGGAGGGGGAGACCCAGTACTTC. Translating it yields CATSTQGEGETQYF. This rearrangement joins TRBV15 to TRBJ2-5; either TRBD1 or TRBD2 may supply D (7 bases each). Trimming took 4 bases from V and 5 from J, leaving 14 bases between them. Germline values: CDR1 LNHNV, CDR2 YYDKDF (reference sequence). The CDR3 totals 14 residues.

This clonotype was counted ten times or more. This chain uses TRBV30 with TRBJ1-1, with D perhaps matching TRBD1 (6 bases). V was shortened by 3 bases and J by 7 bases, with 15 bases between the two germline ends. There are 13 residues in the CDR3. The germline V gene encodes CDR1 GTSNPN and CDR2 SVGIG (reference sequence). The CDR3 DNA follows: TGTGCCTGGAGCAACCGCGGACAGCTTGAAGCTTTCTTT. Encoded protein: CAWSNRGQLEAFF. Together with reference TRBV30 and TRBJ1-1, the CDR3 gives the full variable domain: SQTIHQWPATLVQPVGSPLSLECTVEGTSNPNLYWYRQAAGRGLQLLFYSVGIGQISSEVPQNLSASRPQDRQFILSSKKLLLSDSGFYLCAWSNRGQLEAFFGQGTRLTVV.

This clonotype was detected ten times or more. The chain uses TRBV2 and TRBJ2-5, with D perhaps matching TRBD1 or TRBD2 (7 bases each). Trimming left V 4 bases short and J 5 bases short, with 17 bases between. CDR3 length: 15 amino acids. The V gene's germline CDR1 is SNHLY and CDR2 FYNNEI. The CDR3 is CASSGAGGGRETQYF. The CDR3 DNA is TGTGCCAGCAGTGGCGCAGGGGGGGGAAGGGAGACCCAGTACTTC.

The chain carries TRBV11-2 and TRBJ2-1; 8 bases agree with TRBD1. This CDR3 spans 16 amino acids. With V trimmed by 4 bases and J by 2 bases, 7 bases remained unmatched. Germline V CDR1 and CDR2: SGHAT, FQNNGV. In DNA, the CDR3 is TGTGCCAGCAGCTGGGCCGGGACAGGACCCTACAATGAGCAGTTCTTC. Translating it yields CASSWAGTGPYNEQFF. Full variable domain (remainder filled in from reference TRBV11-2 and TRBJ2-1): EAGVAQSPRYKIIEKRQSVAFWCNPISGHATLYWYQQILGQGPKLLIQFQNNGVVDDSQLPKDRFSAERLKGVDSTLKIQPAKLEDSAVYLCASSWAGTGPYNEQFFGPGTRLTVL.

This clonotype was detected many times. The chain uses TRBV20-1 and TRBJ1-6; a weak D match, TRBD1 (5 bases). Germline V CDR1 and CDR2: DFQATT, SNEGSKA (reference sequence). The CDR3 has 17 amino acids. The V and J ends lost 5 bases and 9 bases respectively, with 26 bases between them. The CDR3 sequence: CSALEDTVGWGGSPLHF. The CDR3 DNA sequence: TGCAGTGCTCTGGAGGACACGGTGGGCTGGGGGGGTTCACCCCTCCACTTT.

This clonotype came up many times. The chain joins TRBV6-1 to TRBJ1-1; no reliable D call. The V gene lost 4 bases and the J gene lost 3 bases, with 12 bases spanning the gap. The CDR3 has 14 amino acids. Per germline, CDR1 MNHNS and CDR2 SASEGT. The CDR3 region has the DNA TGTGCCAGCAGTGGCCTCCAAGTCTACACTGAAGCTTTCTTT. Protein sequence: CASSGLQVYTEAFF.